Listed here are 5 T cell receptor beta chains from one sample, sequenced in a study of blood T cell repertoires in COVID-19. The repertoire was sequenced with immunoSEQ multiplex PCR; TCRdb's copy has only in-frame clones and lacks some. The repertoire includes more than 150,000 clones, approximately 79% of them detected once, and about 25% sits in the top ten. Material for sequencing was peripheral blood. The source of these receptors is a woman in her 70s with acute or convalescent COVID-19.

The chain couples TRBV5-4 to TRBJ1-2; 10 bases align to TRBD1. The J segment lost 4 bases and the V segment lost 2 bases, leaving 8 bases of the junction unmatched. This CDR3 has 16 amino acids. The germline CDR1 and CDR2 sequences are SGHNT and YYREEE (reference sequence). The CDR3 spells CASSFDRGRVGYGYTF. The CDR3 region has the DNA TGTGCCAGCAGCTTCGACAGGGGGCGAGTAGGCTATGGCTACACCTTC.

This sequence joins TRBV30 and TRBJ2-5, with 8 bases matching TRBD2. Germline V gives CDR1 GTSNPN, CDR2 SVGIG (reference sequence). With V trimmed by 1 base and J by 3 bases, 1 base remained unmatched. The CDR3 is 13 amino acids. The CDR3 DNA reads as TGTGCCTGGAGTGCGGGAGGGAAAGAGACCCAGTACTTC. It is translated as CAWSAGGKETQYF.

This clone was detected only a few times. The V call is TRBV7-8, the J call TRBJ1-3; D uncertain. The V end was cut by 2 bases, the J end by 4 bases, with 9 bases between. This CDR3 is 14 amino acids long. The germline V gene has CDR1 SGHVS and CDR2 FQNEAQ. The CDR3 here is CASSLREVGNTIYF. The CDR3 bases are TGTGCCAGCAGCTTAAGAGAAGTGGGAAACACCATATATTTT.

V usage is TRBV5-4 and J usage is TRBJ1-1, with D unclear. The germline V and J ends were trimmed by 2 bases and 5 bases, with 4 bases remaining between them. The V gene's germline CDR1 is SGHNT and CDR2 YYREEE (reference sequence). The CDR3 covers 11 residues. The CDR3 here is CASSLSTEAFF. CDR3 nucleotide sequence: TGTGCCAGCAGCTTATCAACTGAAGCTTTCTTT.

This clone has only a few counts. The chain links TRBV7-9 to TRBJ1-2, with 7 bases identical to TRBD1. The CDR3 loop spans 14 amino acids. Germline V gene data show CDR1 as SEHNR and CDR2 as FQNEAQ (reference sequence). The ends lost 6 bases at V and 7 bases at J; junction bases unmatched: 11. CDR3 loop: CASSLGGAGPGYTF. The DNA for the CDR3 is TGTGCCAGCAGTCTAGGGGGCGCGGGTCCTGGCTACACCTTC.